These 8 T cell receptor beta chains share one sample of origin, sequenced in a study of CD8 T cells in ankylosing spondylitis. Whole-study results and caveats: Seemingly distinctive of ankylosing spondylitis blood was a TCR beta motif formed by eight highly homologous variants.

TCRdb analysed the 5' RACE reads with MiXCR anew, one entry per CDR3 protein. The repertoire holds hundreds of thousands of distinct CDR3 sequences, roughly 12% seen once, with 0.51% in the top ten. No antigen has been assigned to these receptors. Sequencing was carried out using blood, either unsorted or a sorted T cell fraction (not recorded which). These receptors all stem from a male donor with ankylosing spondylitis.

The chain joins TRBV7-6 to TRBJ1-5, with 9 bases matching TRBD1. The germline V gene encodes CDR1 SGHVS and CDR2 FNYEAQ. This CDR3 comprises 15 residues. V shed 1 base, J shed 6 bases, and the junction held 4 bases outside the gene matches. The CDR3 protein is CASSLEDRGRQPQHF. The CDR3 DNA reads as TGTGCCAGCAGCTTAGAGGACAGGGGCCGTCAGCCCCAGCATTTT.

There are a few counts of this clonotype. The chain carries TRBV4-2 and TRBJ2-3, with 14 bases lining up with TRBD2. This CDR3 has 17 residues. Germline assignment: CDR1 LGHNA and CDR2 YNFKEQ. J gave up 6 bases and V 5 bases, and 10 bases lay outside the gene matches. CDR3 coding DNA: TGTGCCAGCAGCAGACAAGGACTAGCGGGGGGTAGGGATACGCAGTATTTT. Translated: CASSRQGLAGGRDTQYF.

This clonotype has a count of ten or more. The gene calls are TRBV29-1 and TRBJ2-1; the match to TRBD1 covers 9 bases. CDR1 is SQVTM, CDR2 ANQGSEA, per germline. This CDR3 spans 14 amino acids. With 3 bases clipped from V and 3 bases from J, the junction kept 3 bases outside the gene matches. CDR3 nucleotides: TGCAGCGTTGATAGGACAGGGGTCTACAATGAGCAGTTCTTC. Translation: CSVDRTGVYNEQFF.

This clonotype was picked up a small number of times. The rearrangement uses TRBV5-1 and TRBJ2-5; TRBD2 agrees at 8 bases. The CDR3 covers 15 residues. J lost 4 bases, V lost 1 base, and 6 bases had no gene match. Germline CDR1 reads SGHRS; CDR2 reads YFSETQ. DNA of the CDR3: TGCGCCAGCAGCTTGCCGCGGGGGGCCCCAGAGACCCAGTACTTC. It is translated as CASSLPRGAPETQYF.

V is TRBV11-2 and J is TRBJ1-1; D might be TRBD1 (5 bases). The V end lost 0 bases, the J end lost 4 bases, and 18 bases lay between the germline ends. CDR3 length equals 17 residues. Germline lookup yields CDR1 SGHAT and CDR2 FQNNGV. This CDR3 is CASSLDAGRVLGTEAFF. In DNA form, the CDR3 reads TGTGCCAGCAGCTTAGATGCAGGGAGGGTGCTTGGCACTGAAGCTTTCTTT.

This clonotype has ten or more counts. This CDR3 reads CASSLTRQDNQPQHF. DNA for the CDR3: TGTGCCAGCAGTCTCACTCGACAGGACAATCAGCCCCAGCATTTT. The chain is built from TRBV6-5 and TRBJ1-5, with D possibly TRBD1 on 6 matching bases. The CDR3 is made up of 15 amino acids. With 5 bases removed from V and 3 bases from J, the gap between germline ends came to 14 bases. From germline, CDR1 is MNHEY and CDR2 SVGAGI.

This clonotype was recorded a few times. The V and J genes are TRBV10-3 and TRBJ2-1, with D unresolved. Trimming removed 4 bases at V and 5 bases at J, with 18 bases between. Germline CDR1 and CDR2: ENHRY and SYGVKD. This CDR3 region has 16 residues. CDR3 coding DNA: TGTGCCATCAGTGGTTCGACTCCTTATATTGACAATGAGCAGTTCTTC. Translating gives CAISGSTPYIDNEQFF.

The chain employs TRBV5-1 and TRBJ1-6, with D hard to call. The CDR3 is made up of 15 amino acids. CDR1 and CDR2 from the germline V gene are SGHRS and YFSETQ. Trimming stripped 4 bases from V and 1 base from J, with 9 bases between. The CDR3 reads CASSQAVSYNSPLHF. The CDR3 DNA follows: TGCGCCAGCAGCCAGGCGGTTTCCTATAATTCACCCCTCCACTTT.